The 19 T cell receptor beta chains below all came from one sample that was sequenced in a study of blood T cell repertoires in COVID-19. Data came from immunoSEQ multiplex PCR; TCRdb stores just in-frame clones and leaves some out. The sample holds 200,000 to 250,000 clones; around four fifths are singletons and the top ten take about 5.6%. Sequencing used peripheral blood. Receptors originate from a woman in her seventies with COVID-19, enrolled during active disease.

V is TRBV5-4 and J is TRBJ1-5; perhaps TRBD1 as D (5 bases). Trimming pared 4 bases from V and 4 bases from J, leaving 15 bases between. The germline CDR1 and CDR2 sequences are SGHNT and YYREEE (reference sequence). This CDR3 has 15 residues. CDR3 nucleotide sequence: TGTGCCAGCAGCCCTGGAGGAGGGGTGAATCAGCCCCAGCATTTT. Its protein is CASSPGGGVNQPQHF. The complete variable domain, with remaining parts taken from reference TRBV5-4 and TRBJ1-5, reads ETGVTQSPTHLIKTRGQQVTLRCSSQSGHNTVSWYQQALGQGPQFIFQYYREEENGRGNFPPRFSGLQFPNYSSELNVNALELDDSALYLCASSPGGGVNQPQHFGDGTRLSIL.

The chain is built from TRBV4-2 and TRBJ2-2; D may be TRBD1 (6 bases). Per the germline V gene, CDR1 is LGHNA and CDR2 is YNFKEQ. The germline V and J ends were trimmed by 3 bases and 4 bases, with 15 bases remaining between them. The CDR3 is 16 amino acids. CDR3 amino acids: CASSQQGRSGTGELFF. In DNA, the CDR3 is TGTGCCAGCAGCCAGCAGGGGCGCTCGGGCACCGGGGAGCTGTTTTTT.

This chain uses TRBV2 with TRBJ2-3; 13 nucleotides line up with TRBD2. The germline CDR1 and CDR2 sequences are SNHLY and FYNNEI. After removal of 8 bases from V and 5 bases from J, the junction contained 7 bases not matched to a gene. This CDR3 is 15 amino acids long. The CDR3 loop reads CASSTSGRPGDTQYF. The CDR3 DNA reads as TGTGCCAGCTCGACTAGCGGGAGGCCTGGAGATACGCAGTATTTT.

J is TRBJ1-2 and V is TRBV9; 9 nucleotides match TRBD1. There are 14 residues in the CDR3. CDR1 and CDR2 (germline): SGDLS, YYNGEE. The V and J ends lost 1 base and 8 bases, in that order; junction bases with no gene match: 6. The chain's CDR3 is CASSVQQGAYGYTF. CDR3 nucleotide sequence: TGTGCCAGCAGCGTACAACAGGGGGCGTACGGCTACACCTTC.

The chain recombines TRBV5-4 with TRBJ2-7; tentatively, D is TRBD1 (6 bases). This CDR3 is 17 amino acids long. V was clipped by 0 bases and J by 0 bases, with 16 bases between them. Per germline, CDR1 SGHNT and CDR2 YYREEE (reference sequence). The CDR3 DNA is TGTGCCAGCAGCTTGGGGGGCCTCCGGGACAACTCCTACGAGCAGTACTTC. It specifies CASSLGGLRDNSYEQYF.

The V call is TRBV6-5, the J call TRBJ2-7; 12 positions match TRBD2. CDR3 length: 14 amino acids. The junction had 3 bases not matched to a gene; V was cut back by 6 bases and J by 3 bases. The V gene's germline CDR1 is MNHEY and CDR2 SVGAGI. The CDR3 DNA sequence: TGTGCCAGCAGCATGACTAGCGGGAGCTACGAGCAGTACTTC. Its translation is CASSMTSGSYEQYF.

The V and J genes are TRBV7-2 and TRBJ2-1, with D unclear. This CDR3 spans 14 amino acids. CDR1 and CDR2 (germline): SGHTA, FQGNSA. Deletions cut 5 bases from V and 6 bases from J, with 14 bases between. DNA of the CDR3: TGTGCCAGCAGCCTAGACCGTCGAGGCAATGAGCAGTTCTTC. Encoded protein: CASSLDRRGNEQFF.

This clone has only a few counts. The chain carries TRBV19 and TRBJ1-2; weak D call: TRBD1 (5 bases). V was shortened by 3 bases and J by 5 bases, with 16 bases between the two germline ends. The CDR3 is 15 amino acids. Germline-derived CDR1 and CDR2 are LNHDA and SQIVND (reference sequence). CDR3: CASSIAGPGSYGYTF. CDR3 sequence (DNA): TGTGCCAGTAGTATCGCGGGACCGGGATCATATGGCTACACCTTC.

This clone was counted only a few times. Other nucleotide sequences from this sample produce the same CDR3. The chain recombines TRBV5-1 with TRBJ1-5; TRBD1 agrees at 8 bases. The CDR3 is 15 residues long. Germline V gives CDR1 SGHRS, CDR2 YFSETQ. V lost 2 bases and J lost 2; bases outside the gene matches: 3. The CDR3 region has the DNA TGCGCCAGCAGCTTAGGACAGGGACGCAATCAGCCCCAGCATTTT. Translating gives CASSLGQGRNQPQHF.

This rearrangement joins TRBV3-1 (or the pseudogene TRBV3-2) to TRBJ1-1; D is unclear. The CDR3 loop spans 13 amino acids. V was trimmed by 3 bases and J by 7 bases, leaving 12 bases between them. Germline values: CDR1 LGHDT, CDR2 YNNKEL (reference sequence). CDR3 nucleotides: TGTGCCAGCAGCCACGAGACACCTTTTGAAGCTTTCTTT. Its protein product is CASSHETPFEAFF.

The chain employs TRBV4-3 and TRBJ2-3, with 7 bases identical to TRBD1. The germline V gene has CDR1 LGHNA and CDR2 YSLEER. The CDR3 is 16 amino acids. V shed 1 base and J 4 bases; nucleotides not matched to a gene: 8. The CDR3 DNA reads TGCGCCAGCAGCCAAGCTCGACAGGGAGTGGCAGATACGCAGTATTTT. Amino acids: CASSQARQGVADTQYF.

The chain couples TRBV6-6 to TRBJ2-7, with D perhaps TRBD1 (6 bases). Germline assignment: CDR1 MNHNY and CDR2 SVGAGI (reference sequence). The CDR3 has 12 amino acids. Trimming cost V 5 bases and J 3 bases, with 8 bases left between them. The CDR3 sequence is CASSIQGYEQYF. The CDR3 DNA follows: TGTGCCAGCAGTATACAGGGCTACGAGCAGTACTTC.

The gene calls are TRBV20-1 and TRBJ1-1, with D unclear. Germline V gives CDR1 DFQATT, CDR2 SNEGSKA (reference sequence). The CDR3 spans 11 residues. Trimming removed 7 bases at V and 1 base at J, with 7 bases between. CDR3 residues: CSVGGNTEAFF. CDR3 DNA sequence: TGCAGTGTTGGAGGGAACACTGAAGCTTTCTTT.

The rearrangement links TRBV28 to TRBJ1-2; 7 bases align to TRBD1. This CDR3 region has 19 residues. J gave up 3 bases and V 3 bases, and 19 bases lay outside the gene matches. Germline V gene lookup returns CDR1 MDHEN and CDR2 SYDVKM. The CDR3, as DNA: TGTGCCAGCAGTTTCCCCAAACAGGGGAGCAAAAGAGGGTACTATGGCTACACCTTC. Amino acid sequence: CASSFPKQGSKRGYYGYTF.

This clone was seen a single time. This chain uses TRBV6-4 with TRBJ1-5; no clear D gene. The germline V gene has CDR1 MRHNA and CDR2 SNTAGT. V lost 0 bases, J lost 1 base, and 4 bases lay in between. This CDR3 spans 14 amino acids. CDR3 sequence reads: CASSDSGSNQPQHF. For the CDR3, the DNA is TGTGCCAGCAGTGACTCCGGGAGCAATCAGCCCCAGCATTTT.

This chain uses TRBV9 with TRBJ1-3, with unresolved D. Trimming shortened V by 0 bases and J by 0 bases, and 4 bases separated the two germline ends. There are 14 residues in the CDR3. Germline CDR1 and CDR2: SGDLS and YYNGEE. For the CDR3, the DNA is TGTGCCAGCAGCGTAGCCAGCTCTGGAAACACCATATATTTT. Residues: CASSVASSGNTIYF.

This chain joins TRBV5-4 and TRBJ1-1, with TRBD1 as a possible D gene (6 bases). The CDR3 runs to 16 residues. V lost 1 base, J lost 2 bases, and 15 bases lay in between. Germline CDR1 reads SGHNT; CDR2 reads YYREEE (reference sequence). Here the CDR3 reads CASSLYQGPYNTEAFF. For the CDR3, the DNA is TGTGCCAGCAGCTTGTATCAGGGGCCATATAACACTGAAGCTTTCTTT.

This clone was seen once. This sample includes further DNA sequences coding for the same CDR3. This chain joins TRBV5-4 and TRBJ2-5; tentative D call: TRBD1 (5 bases). The germline gives CDR1 SGHNT, CDR2 YYREEE (reference sequence). The CDR3 sequence is 14 residues long. V was clipped by 0 bases and J by 3 bases, with 9 bases between them. CDR3 sequence reads: CASSLVSREETQYF. As DNA, the CDR3 is TGTGCCAGCAGCTTGGTCTCCAGGGAAGAGACCCAGTACTTC.

This clone has only one observation. The rearrangement joins TRBV7-5 to TRBJ2-2; the DNA was not compared with TRBD1, the D call given in the table. TRBV7-5 is a documented pseudogene. This CDR3 region has 16 residues. The CDR3 here is CARTWGGTGDTGELFF. The CDR3 DNA sequence: TGTGCCAGAACCTGGGGGGGGACAGGGGACACCGGGGAGCTGTTTTTT.